This TCR beta chain is from a study of STAT5B mutations in CD4+ large granular lymphocyte leukemia. As for the study in general: Healthy donors showed HLA-associated enrichment of the CDR3 'QG' motif. Study outcomes and limitations: Without putative leukemic clones, patient CD4-sorted repertoires remained more clonal than healthy CD4+ repertoires. Compared with healthy controls (2/35), patient top clones favored TRBV06 (8/27).

This was a survey-level run. This table comes from immunoSEQ multiplex PCR, and its TCRdb copy is limited to in-frame clones, with some not included. The data hold about 38,000 clones, with around 75% observed a single time. With regard to this clone: Its antigen remains unknown.

The germline CDR1 and CDR2 sequences are MNHNS and SASEGT. The CDR3 spans 15 residues. Trimming left V 5 bases short and J 0 bases short, with 8 bases between. The source of this sequence is a human donor in good health. The V gene is TRBV6-1, the J gene TRBJ1-6; D uncertain. Sequencing was performed on CD4+ T cells from blood buffy coats. CDR3 sequence (DNA): TGTGCCAGCAGTTTACGAAGCTCCTATAATTCACCCCTCCACTTT. Its translation: CASSLRSSYNSPLHF.